Shown below are 24 T cell receptor beta chains from a single sample sequenced in a study of human T cells and chemical hapten exposure listed by TCRdb under 2021. The library was made by RACE. The run used a NextSeq 500. The raw public data were reprocessed by TCRdb itself: fastp quality trimming at Q25, MiXCR clonotype calling, in-frame beta chains only. CDR3 protein sequences are deduplicated, and each keeps its most common genes and DNA. For this sample the table gives tens of thousands of distinct CDR3 sequences, of which around 9.6% were detected only once. Approximately 2.3% of the sample is held by the ten biggest clonotypes. Interpreted using the paper, the time point label stands for: patch test 2, 6 weeks after DPC sensitization. Interpreted using the paper, the treatment or condition label stands for: therapeutic diphenylcyclopropenone sensitization with weekly scalp DPC. Sequencing used whole blood, obtained in connection with sensitization to the hapten diphenylcyclopropenone (DPC). The origin of the receptors is a woman aged 25 to 39 with alopecia areata. Some clones in this sample may be carry-over from other donors' samples.

This sequence joins TRBV5-4 and TRBJ1-1, with 12 positions matching TRBD1. Germline V gene sequence: CDR1 SGHNT, CDR2 YYREEE (reference sequence). The CDR3 totals 17 residues. Losses at the gene ends were 3 bases for V and 3 bases for J; bases not matched to a gene: 9. CDR3 bases: TGTGCCAGCAGCTCCGGGACAGGGGGCTTCCTTCACACTGAAGCTTTCTTT. This sequence encodes CASSSGTGGFLHTEAFF.

CDR3 sequence: CASSSGTTFNEQFF. The CDR3 DNA sequence: TGTGCCAGCAGTTCCGGGACTACATTCAATGAGCAGTTCTTC. The chain has TRBV28 and TRBJ2-1; 7 bases are a match to TRBD2. With V trimmed by 4 bases and J by 6 bases, 6 bases remained unmatched. The CDR3 runs to 14 residues. The germline V gene has CDR1 MDHEN and CDR2 SYDVKM.

This chain uses TRBV20-1 with TRBJ2-3; D uncertain. CDR1 DFQATT and CDR2 SNEGSKA come from the germline V gene (reference sequence). This CDR3 is built from 11 residues. Trimming removed 7 bases from V and 2 bases from J, with 7 bases in between. CDR3 DNA: TGCAGTGTACGGCACACAGATACGCAGTATTTT. The encoded protein is CSVRHTDTQYF.

The chain recombines TRBV12-3 or TRBV12-4 with TRBJ2-2, with D perhaps TRBD2 (7 bases). V was pared by 6 bases and J by 2 bases, with 13 bases between. CDR3 length: 15 amino acids. The CDR3 here is CASRAGGLNTGELFF. Written as DNA, the CDR3 is TGTGCCAGCAGGGCCGGGGGGCTAAACACCGGGGAGCTGTTTTTT.

The rearrangement links TRBV10-3 to TRBJ1-2, with no clear D. Germline values: CDR1 ENHRY, CDR2 SYGVKD. The CDR3 spans 12 residues. V was shortened by 3 bases and J by 4 bases, with 6 bases between the two germline ends. This chain's CDR3 is CAISDGLYGYTF. The CDR3 coding sequence is TGTGCCATCAGTGACGGCCTCTATGGCTACACCTTC.

The sample holds many counts of this clonotype. The V call is TRBV28, the J call TRBJ1-6, with D unclear. Per the germline V gene, CDR1 is MDHEN and CDR2 is SYDVKM. V lost 1 base and J 9 bases, leaving 10 bases between the germline ends. This CDR3 has 14 residues. CDR3 sequence reads: CASSLSGRGSPLHF. CDR3 nucleotides: TGTGCCAGCAGTTTATCAGGTAGAGGTTCACCCCTCCACTTT.

This clonotype has at least ten counts. The chain carries TRBV7-9 and TRBJ2-7; maybe TRBD1 (5 bases). Trimming shortened V by 3 bases and J by 0 bases, and 9 bases separated the two germline ends. Germline V gives CDR1 SEHNR, CDR2 FQNEAQ (reference sequence). The CDR3 extends over 14 amino acids. CDR3 sequence (DNA): TGTGCCAGCAGCTTCTCGCAGGGCTCCTACGAGCAGTACTTC. Translating gives CASSFSQGSYEQYF.

This clonotype was seen ten or more times. The germline gene is not matched at one end of the junction; a read error may be the cause. V gene TRBV11-2 combines with J gene TRBJ2-7, with 7 positions matching TRBD2. The CDR3 covers 12 residues. CDR1 SGHAT and CDR2 FQNNGV come from the germline V gene. The CDR3 region has the DNA TGTGCCAGCAGCTCGACTATGACTAGCACCCTCTTC. This encodes CASSSTMTSTLF.

This clonotype was seen ten or more times. The V call is TRBV7-9, the J call TRBJ2-7; TRBD2 agrees at 7 bases. Per the germline V gene, CDR1 is SEHNR and CDR2 is FQNEAQ (reference sequence). CDR3 length equals 14 residues. J lost 3 bases, V lost 4 bases, and 6 bases had no gene match. CDR3 region: CASSWGEGHYEQYF. CDR3 in DNA: TGTGCCAGCAGCTGGGGGGAGGGCCACTACGAGCAGTACTTC.

Comment on this clonotype: A much larger clone is a single base away; this may be a read error. V usage is TRBV6-5 and J usage is TRBJ1-6, with D unresolved. Germline CDR1 and CDR2: MNHEY and SVGAGI. V was trimmed by 1 base and J by 8 bases, leaving 12 bases between them. The CDR3 extends over 15 amino acids. DNA for the CDR3: TGTGCCAGCAGTTACTTTCGCGAAGCCGATTCACCCCTCCACTTT. Its translation: CASSYFREADSPLHF.

This clonotype was seen more than once but under ten times. CDR3 DNA: TGCAGCGTTGCCGGGACTAGCGGGAGGGCCGTCGCCGGGGAGCTGTTTTTT. Protein: CSVAGTSGRAVAGELFF. This chain uses TRBV29-1 with TRBJ2-2; 16 positions match TRBD2. The CDR3 length is 17 residues. Germline CDR1 and CDR2: SQVTM and ANQGSEA. The J segment lost 6 bases and the V segment lost 4 bases, leaving 8 bases of the junction unmatched.

The table lists this clonotype with many counts. CDR3 sequence reads: CASSSRAPASNEQFF. In nucleotides, the CDR3 is TGTGCCAGCAGCTCCCGGGCCCCGGCTAGCAATGAGCAGTTCTTC. The chain joins TRBV7-9 to TRBJ2-1; D gene ambiguous. V was pared by 4 bases and J by 6 bases, with 16 bases between. This CDR3 comprises 15 residues. Looked up from germline, CDR1 is SEHNR and CDR2 is FQNEAQ (reference sequence).

This clonotype was seen many times. J is TRBJ2-1 and V is TRBV4-3, with 10 positions matching TRBD2. V shed 0 bases, J shed 1 base, and the junction held 12 bases outside the gene matches. Germline V lookup: CDR1 LGHNA, CDR2 YSLEER. This CDR3 has 20 residues. This CDR3 reads CASSQEGVAGGVGSYNEQFF. In DNA form, the CDR3 reads TGCGCCAGCAGCCAAGAAGGGGTAGCGGGGGGCGTAGGATCCTACAATGAGCAGTTCTTC.

In this sample, this clonotype turned up many times. This rearrangement joins TRBV6-5 to TRBJ1-1; 8 bases line up with TRBD1. The CDR3 consists of 14 residues. In germline, CDR1 is MNHEY, CDR2 SVGAGI. The V gene end was trimmed by 4 bases and the J gene end by 7 bases; junction bases not matched to a gene: 8. This CDR3 reads CASSSIQGVGEAFF. Here the CDR3 DNA reads TGTGCCAGCAGTTCTATACAGGGGGTGGGTGAAGCTTTCTTT.

A few counts support this clonotype. This sequence joins TRBV2 and TRBJ2-7, with a possible D match to TRBD2 (5 bases). CDR1 SNHLY and CDR2 FYNNEI come from the germline V gene. V lost 10 bases, J lost 4 bases, and 17 bases lay in between. This CDR3 region has 13 residues. Written as DNA, the CDR3 is TGTGCCACTCTCGGCGGGCTTGGGTACGAGCAGTACTTC. Translating it yields CATLGGLGYEQYF.

This clonotype was found many times. The chain employs TRBV29-1 and TRBJ2-2; 7 positions match TRBD2. The germline V gene has CDR1 SQVTM and CDR2 ANQGSEA. This CDR3 has 12 amino acids. The CDR3 DNA reads as TGCGCGGGAGATGTGTACACCGGGGAGCTGTTTTTT. Protein sequence: CAGDVYTGELFF.

The V and J genes are TRBV7-8 and TRBJ1-1; possible D gene TRBD1, 5 bases. From germline, CDR1 is SGHVS and CDR2 FQNEAQ. This CDR3 spans 14 amino acids. V lost 3 bases, J lost 5 bases, and 13 bases lay in between. CDR3 DNA sequence: TGTGCCAGCAGCTTCTACCAGGGTGGGACTGAAGCTTTCTTT. This codes for CASSFYQGGTEAFF.

A note on this clonotype: Sequence at one end of the junction differs from germline and may be a read error. The chain carries TRBV28 and TRBJ1-2; D uncertain. Germline V gene data show CDR1 as MDHEN and CDR2 as SYDVKM. This CDR3 is 8 amino acids long. The CDR3 DNA sequence: TGTGCCACGGAAGGCCCACGCTTC. As protein: CATEGPRF.

This clonotype was found many times. The chain couples TRBV5-1 to TRBJ2-6; D not resolved. Germline CDR1 reads SGHRS; CDR2 reads YFSETQ. The CDR3 is made up of 16 amino acids. The V gene lost 0 bases and the J gene lost 0 bases, with 7 bases spanning the gap. DNA for the CDR3: TGCGCCAGCAGCTTGGCCGTAGACTCTGGGGCCAACGTCCTGACTTTC. Its translation: CASSLAVDSGANVLTF.

This clonotype was counted at least ten times. The chain uses TRBV9 and TRBJ2-7, with 8 nucleotides matching TRBD2. The ends lost 4 bases at V and 2 bases at J; junction bases unmatched: 8. Germline V gene lookup returns CDR1 SGDLS and CDR2 YYNGEE. This CDR3 comprises 15 residues. The CDR3 region has the DNA TGTGCCAGCAGCCCCACGATAGCGGGACCCTACGAGCAGTACTTC. Its protein is CASSPTIAGPYEQYF.

This clonotype was seen ten or more times. The rearrangement uses TRBV9 and TRBJ2-2; no clear D. Germline assignment: CDR1 SGDLS and CDR2 YYNGEE. CDR3 length: 12 amino acids. The germline V and J ends were trimmed by 0 bases and 7 bases, with 4 bases remaining between them. The CDR3 DNA is TGTGCCAGCAGCGTAGGGATCGGGGAGCTGTTTTTT. This encodes CASSVGIGELFF. Full variable domain (rest looked up from reference TRBV9 and TRBJ2-2): DSGVTQTPKHLITATGQRVTLRCSPRSGDLSVYWYQQSLDQGLQFLIQYYNGEERAKGNILERFSAQQFPDLHSELNLSSLELGDSALYFCASSVGIGELFFGEGSRLTVL.

This clonotype came up many times. V and J are TRBV28 and TRBJ1-6; D ambiguous. V gave up 4 bases and J gave up 5 bases, with 12 bases separating them. The CDR3 spans 15 residues. CDR1 is MDHEN and CDR2 is SYDVKM in the germline V gene. CDR3 nucleotides: TGTGCCAGCAGTTCCCCAACAGACAATAATTCACCCCTCCACTTT. It yields the protein CASSSPTDNNSPLHF.

This clonotype was observed at least ten times. The V and J genes are TRBV7-9 and TRBJ2-5; D gene unclear. The germline V gene encodes CDR1 SEHNR and CDR2 FQNEAQ (reference sequence). The CDR3 totals 11 residues. V was shortened by 3 bases and J by 4 bases, with 3 bases between the two germline ends. The CDR3 coding sequence is TGTGCCAGCAGCTTCCCAGAGACCCAGTACTTC. This sequence encodes CASSFPETQYF.

The table lists this clonotype with many counts. V is TRBV12-3 or TRBV12-4 and J is TRBJ2-2; D ambiguous. The CDR3 covers 15 residues. The V end lost 5 bases, the J end lost 6 bases, and 16 bases lay between the germline ends. In DNA, the CDR3 is TGTGCCAGCAGTATCGACGGCGTGGGCGCCGGGGAGCTGTTTTTT. It yields the protein CASSIDGVGAGELFF.